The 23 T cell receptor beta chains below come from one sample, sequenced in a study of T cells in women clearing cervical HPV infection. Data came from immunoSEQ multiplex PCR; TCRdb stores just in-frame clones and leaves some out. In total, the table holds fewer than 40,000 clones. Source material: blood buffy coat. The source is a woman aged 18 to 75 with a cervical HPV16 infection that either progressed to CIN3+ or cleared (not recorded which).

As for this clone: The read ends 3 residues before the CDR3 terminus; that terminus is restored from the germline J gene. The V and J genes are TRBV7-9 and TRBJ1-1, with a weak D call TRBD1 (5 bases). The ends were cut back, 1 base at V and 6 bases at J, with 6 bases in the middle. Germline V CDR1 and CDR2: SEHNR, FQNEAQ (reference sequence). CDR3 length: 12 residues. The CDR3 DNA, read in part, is TGTGCCAGCAGCTTAGAGGGGCCTGAA. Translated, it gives CASSLEGPE. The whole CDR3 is CASSLEGPEAFF.

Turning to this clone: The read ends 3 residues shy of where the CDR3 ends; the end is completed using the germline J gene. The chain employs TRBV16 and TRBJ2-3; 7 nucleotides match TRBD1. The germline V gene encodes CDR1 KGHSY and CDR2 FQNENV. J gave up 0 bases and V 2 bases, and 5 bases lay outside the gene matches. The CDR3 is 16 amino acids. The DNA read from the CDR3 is TGTGCCAGCAGCCAAGGGGACAGAACTAGCACAGATACG. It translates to CASSQGDRTSTDT. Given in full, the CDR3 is CASSQGDRTSTDTQYF.

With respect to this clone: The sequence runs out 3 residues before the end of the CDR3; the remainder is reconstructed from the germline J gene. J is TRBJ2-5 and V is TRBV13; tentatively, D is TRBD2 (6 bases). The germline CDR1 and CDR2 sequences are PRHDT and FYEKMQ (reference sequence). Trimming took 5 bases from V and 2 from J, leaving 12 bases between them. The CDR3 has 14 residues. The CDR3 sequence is CASSPAGTQETQYF. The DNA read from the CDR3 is TGTGCCAGCAGCCCAGCAGGGACTCAAGAGACC. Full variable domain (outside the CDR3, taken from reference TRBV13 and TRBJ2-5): AAGVIQSPRHLIKEKRETATLKCYPIPRHDTVYWYQQGPGQDPQFLISFYEKMQSDKGSIPDRFSAQQFSDYHSELNMSSLELGDSALYFCASSPAGTQETQYFGPGTRLLVL.

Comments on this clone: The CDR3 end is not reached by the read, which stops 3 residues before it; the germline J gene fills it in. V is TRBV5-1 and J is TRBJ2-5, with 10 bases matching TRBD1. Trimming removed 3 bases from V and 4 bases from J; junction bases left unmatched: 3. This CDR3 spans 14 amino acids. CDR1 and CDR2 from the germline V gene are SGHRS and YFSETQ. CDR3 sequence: CASSWRTGGETQYF. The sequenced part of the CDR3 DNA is TGCGCCAGCAGCTGGAGGACAGGGGGAGAGACC.

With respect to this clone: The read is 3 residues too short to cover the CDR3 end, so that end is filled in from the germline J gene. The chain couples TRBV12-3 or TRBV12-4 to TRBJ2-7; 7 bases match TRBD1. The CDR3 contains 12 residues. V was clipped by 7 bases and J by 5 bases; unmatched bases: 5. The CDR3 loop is CASTSTGDEQYF. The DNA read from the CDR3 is TGTGCCAGCACATCTACAGGGGACGAG.

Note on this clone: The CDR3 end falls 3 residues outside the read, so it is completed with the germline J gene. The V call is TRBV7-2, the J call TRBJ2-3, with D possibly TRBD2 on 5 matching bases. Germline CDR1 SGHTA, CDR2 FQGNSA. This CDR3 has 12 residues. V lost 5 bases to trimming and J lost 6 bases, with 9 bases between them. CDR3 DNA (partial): TGTGCCAGCAGCCCCCCGGGGGATACG. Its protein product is CASSPPGDT. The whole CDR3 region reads CASSPPGDTQYF.

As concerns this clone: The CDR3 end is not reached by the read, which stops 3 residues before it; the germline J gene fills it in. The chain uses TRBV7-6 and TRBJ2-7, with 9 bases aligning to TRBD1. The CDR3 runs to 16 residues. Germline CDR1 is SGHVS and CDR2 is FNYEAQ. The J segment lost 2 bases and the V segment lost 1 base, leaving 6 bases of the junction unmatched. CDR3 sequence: CASSLDTGGITYEQYF. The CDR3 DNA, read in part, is TGTGCCAGCAGCTTAGATACAGGGGGCATAACCTACGAG.

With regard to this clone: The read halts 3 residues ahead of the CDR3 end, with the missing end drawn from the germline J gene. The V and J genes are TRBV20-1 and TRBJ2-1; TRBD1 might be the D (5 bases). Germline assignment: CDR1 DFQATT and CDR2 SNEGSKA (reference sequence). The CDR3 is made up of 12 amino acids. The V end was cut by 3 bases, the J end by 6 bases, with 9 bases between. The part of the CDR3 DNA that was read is TGCAGTGCTAGCTCCAGGGTCAATGAG. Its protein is CSASSRVNE. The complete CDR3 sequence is CSASSRVNEQFF.

The part of the CDR3 DNA that was read is TGTGCCAGCAGCTTGGTGGCTAGCGGAAGTGAG. Translation: CASSLVASGSE. The entire CDR3 protein reads CASSLVASGSEQFF. The chain has TRBV5-5 and TRBJ2-1; TRBD2 matches at 7 bases. Read coverage stops 3 residues before the CDR3 terminus; the germline J gene supplies the remainder. Germline-derived CDR1 and CDR2 are SGHKS and YYEKEE (reference sequence). The CDR3 has 14 amino acids. V dropped 0 bases and J dropped 9; count of bases not matched to a gene: 6.

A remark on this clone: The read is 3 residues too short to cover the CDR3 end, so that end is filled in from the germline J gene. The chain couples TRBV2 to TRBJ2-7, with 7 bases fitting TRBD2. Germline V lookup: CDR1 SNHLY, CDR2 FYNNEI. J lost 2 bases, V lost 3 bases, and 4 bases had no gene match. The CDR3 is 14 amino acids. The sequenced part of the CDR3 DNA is TGTGCCAGCAGTGAGTTACTAGCGCCCTACGAG. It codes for CASSELLAPYE. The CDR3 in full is CASSELLAPYEQYF.

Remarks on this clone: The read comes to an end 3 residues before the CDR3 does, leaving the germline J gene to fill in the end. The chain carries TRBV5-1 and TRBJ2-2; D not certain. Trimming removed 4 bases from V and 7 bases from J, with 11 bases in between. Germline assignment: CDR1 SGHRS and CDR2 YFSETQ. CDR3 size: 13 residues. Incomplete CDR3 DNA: TGCGCCAGCAGCCTGGTCTCCAGCGGGGAG. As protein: CASSLVSSGE. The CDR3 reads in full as CASSLVSSGELFF. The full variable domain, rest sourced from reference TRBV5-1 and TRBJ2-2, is KAGVTQTPRYLIKTRGQQVTLSCSPISGHRSVSWYQQTPGQGLQFLFEYFSETQRNKGNFPGRFSGRQFSNSRSEMNVSTLELGDSALYLCASSLVSSGELFFGEGSRLTVL.

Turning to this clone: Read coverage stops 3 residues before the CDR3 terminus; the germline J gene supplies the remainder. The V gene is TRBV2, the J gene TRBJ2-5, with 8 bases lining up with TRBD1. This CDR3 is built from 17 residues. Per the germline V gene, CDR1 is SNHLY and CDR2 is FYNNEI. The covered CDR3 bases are TGTGCCAGCAGTGATTTGCAGGGGGCGCGAAGAACAGATACC. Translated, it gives CASSDLQGARRTDT. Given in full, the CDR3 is CASSDLQGARRTDTQYF.

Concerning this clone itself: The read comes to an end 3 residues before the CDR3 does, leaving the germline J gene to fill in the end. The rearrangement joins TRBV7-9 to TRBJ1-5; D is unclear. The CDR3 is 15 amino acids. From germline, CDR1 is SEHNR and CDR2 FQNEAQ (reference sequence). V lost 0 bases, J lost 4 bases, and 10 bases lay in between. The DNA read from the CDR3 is TGTGCCAGCAGCTTAGCCGAGACACAAAATCAGCCC. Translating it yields CASSLAETQNQP. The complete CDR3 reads CASSLAETQNQPQHF. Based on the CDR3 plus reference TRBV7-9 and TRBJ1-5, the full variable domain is DTGVSQNPRHKITKRGQNVTFRCDPISEHNRLYWYRQTLGQGPEFLTYFQNEAQLEKSRLLSDRFSAERPKGSFSTLEIQRTEQGDSAMYLCASSLAETQNQPQHFGDGTRLSIL.

CDR3 protein: CASSLMVGTTSYEQYF. The CDR3 bases that were read are TGTGCCAGCAGCTTAATGGTGGGGACTACAAGCTACGAG. The V call is TRBV13, the J call TRBJ2-7; 7 nucleotides align to TRBD2. Read sequence stops 3 residues before the CDR3 end, and the germline J gene provides the missing end. In germline, CDR1 is PRHDT, CDR2 FYEKMQ (reference sequence). The CDR3 covers 16 residues. The trim removed 2 bases at V and 3 bases at J, leaving 10 bases unmatched.

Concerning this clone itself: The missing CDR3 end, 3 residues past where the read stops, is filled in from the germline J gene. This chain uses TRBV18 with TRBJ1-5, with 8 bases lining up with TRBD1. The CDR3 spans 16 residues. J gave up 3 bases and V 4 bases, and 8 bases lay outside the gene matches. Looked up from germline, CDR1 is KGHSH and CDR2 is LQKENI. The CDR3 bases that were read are TGTGCCAGCTCACTCAATGACAGGGGAAACAATCAGCCC. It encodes CASSLNDRGNNQP. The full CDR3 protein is CASSLNDRGNNQPQHF.

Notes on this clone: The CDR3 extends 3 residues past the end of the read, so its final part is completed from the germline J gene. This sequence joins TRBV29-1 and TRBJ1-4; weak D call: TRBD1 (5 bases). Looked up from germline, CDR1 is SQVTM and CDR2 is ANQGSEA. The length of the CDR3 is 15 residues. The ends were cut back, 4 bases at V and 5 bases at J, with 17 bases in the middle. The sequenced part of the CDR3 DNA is TGCAGCGTTGCCCAAAGGGGCCGATTAAATGAAAAA. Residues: CSVAQRGRLNEK. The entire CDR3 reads CSVAQRGRLNEKLFF.

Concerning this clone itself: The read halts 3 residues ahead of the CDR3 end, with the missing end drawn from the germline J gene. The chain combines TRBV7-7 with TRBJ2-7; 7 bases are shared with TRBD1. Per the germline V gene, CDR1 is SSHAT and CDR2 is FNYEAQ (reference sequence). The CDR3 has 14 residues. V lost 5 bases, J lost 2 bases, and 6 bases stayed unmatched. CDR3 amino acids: CASSERQGPYEQYF. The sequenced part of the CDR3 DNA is TGTGCCAGCAGCGAGCGACAGGGCCCCTACGAG.

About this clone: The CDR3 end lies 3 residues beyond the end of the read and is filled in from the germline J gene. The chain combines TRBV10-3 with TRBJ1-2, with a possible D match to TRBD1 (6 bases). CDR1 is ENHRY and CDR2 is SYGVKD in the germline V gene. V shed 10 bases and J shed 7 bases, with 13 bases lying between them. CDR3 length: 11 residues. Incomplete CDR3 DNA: TGTGCCACCAGGGACAACGCTGGC. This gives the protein CATRDNAG. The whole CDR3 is CATRDNAGYTF.

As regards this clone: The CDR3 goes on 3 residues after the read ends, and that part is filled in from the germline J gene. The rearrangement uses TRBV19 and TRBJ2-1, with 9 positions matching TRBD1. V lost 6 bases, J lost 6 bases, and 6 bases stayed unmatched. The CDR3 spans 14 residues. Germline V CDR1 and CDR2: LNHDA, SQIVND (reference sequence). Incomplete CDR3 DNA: TGTGCCAGTAGGGGGACAGGGAAGGGCAATGAG. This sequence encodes CASRGTGKGNE. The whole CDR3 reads CASRGTGKGNEQFF.

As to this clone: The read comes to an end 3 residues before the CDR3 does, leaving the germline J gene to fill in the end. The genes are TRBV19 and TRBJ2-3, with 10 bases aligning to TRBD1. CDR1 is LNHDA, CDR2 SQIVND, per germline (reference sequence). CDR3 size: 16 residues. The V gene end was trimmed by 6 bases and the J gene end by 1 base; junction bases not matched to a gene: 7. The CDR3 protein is CASRSRDRGRTDTQYF. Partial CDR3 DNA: TGTGCCAGTAGATCCCGGGACAGGGGACGCACAGATACG.

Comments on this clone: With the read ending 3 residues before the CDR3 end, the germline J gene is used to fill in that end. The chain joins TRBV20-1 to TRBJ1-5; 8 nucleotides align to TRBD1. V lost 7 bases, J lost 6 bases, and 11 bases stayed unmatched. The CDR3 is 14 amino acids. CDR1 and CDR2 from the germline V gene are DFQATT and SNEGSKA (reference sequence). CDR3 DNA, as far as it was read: TGCAGTGTTCCAGGGCCAGGGGGCAGTCAGCCC. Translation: CSVPGPGGSQP. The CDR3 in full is CSVPGPGGSQPQHF.

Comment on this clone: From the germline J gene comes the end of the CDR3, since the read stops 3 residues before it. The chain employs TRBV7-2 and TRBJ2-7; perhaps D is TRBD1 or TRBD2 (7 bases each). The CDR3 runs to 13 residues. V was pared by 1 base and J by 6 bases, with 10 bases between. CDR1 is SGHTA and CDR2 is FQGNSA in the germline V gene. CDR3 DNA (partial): TGTGCCAGCAGCTTAGGGGAGGGGGCCGAG. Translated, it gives CASSLGEGAE. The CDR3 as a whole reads CASSLGEGAEQYF.

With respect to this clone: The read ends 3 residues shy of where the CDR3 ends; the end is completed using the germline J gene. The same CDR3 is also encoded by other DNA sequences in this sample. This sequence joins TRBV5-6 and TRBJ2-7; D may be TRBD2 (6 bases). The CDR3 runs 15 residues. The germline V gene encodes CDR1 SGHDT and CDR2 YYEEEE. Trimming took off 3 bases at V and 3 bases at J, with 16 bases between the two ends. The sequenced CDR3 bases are TGTGCCAGCAGCTCACGGGACTCGGGTAGCTACGAG. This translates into CASSSRDSGSYE. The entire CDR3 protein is CASSSRDSGSYEQYF.